The 23 T cell receptor beta chains given below trace back to one sample, sequenced in a study of T cell repertoires in cytomegalovirus infection. MiXCR, applied by TCRdb to the reads, yields one record per CDR3 protein. The table has just under 300,000 distinct CDR3 sequences, roughly 9.3% seen once. Sequencing used PBMCs. Receptor source: a human donor in good health (CMV status not recorded). Some clones in this sample may be carry-over from other donors' samples.

The rearrangement joins TRBV20-1 to TRBJ2-5, with 11 bases fitting TRBD1. The CDR3 contains 14 residues. V dropped 5 bases and J dropped 4; count of bases not matched to a gene: 6. CDR1 is DFQATT and CDR2 is SNEGSKA in the germline V gene (reference sequence). The DNA of the CDR3 is TGCAGTGCTTCTCGGACAGGGGGCAGAGAGACCCAGTACTTC. Translation: CSASRTGGRETQYF.

V and J are TRBV6-6 and TRBJ2-2; 7 bases line up with TRBD1. Germline CDR1 MNHNY, CDR2 SVGAGI (reference sequence). V lost 7 bases and J lost 1; bases outside the gene matches: 6. The CDR3 consists of 15 residues. The CDR3 bases are TGTGCCAGCAAGAGAAGGGGGCAGAACACCGGGGAGCTGTTTTTT. Protein product: CASKRRGQNTGELFF.

This clonotype was found many times. The gene calls are TRBV5-5 and TRBJ2-2, with TRBD1 as a possible D gene (5 bases). The CDR3 loop spans 15 amino acids. V lost 0 bases and J 5 bases, leaving 11 bases between the germline ends. CDR1 and CDR2 (germline): SGHKS, YYEKEE (reference sequence). The CDR3 region has the DNA TGTGCCAGCAGCTTGGCGAGACAGAGGACCGGGGAGCTGTTTTTT. It codes for CASSLARQRTGELFF.

The sample holds many counts of this clonotype. The chain combines TRBV7-8 with TRBJ1-2; D unclear. V lost 1 base, J lost 8 bases, and 8 bases lay in between. Per the germline V gene, CDR1 is SGHVS and CDR2 is FQNEAQ. CDR3 length equals 12 residues. As DNA, the CDR3 is TGTGCCAGCAGCTTAGGAGGGCCCGGCTACACCTTC. The encoded protein is CASSLGGPGYTF.

This clonotype was observed a handful of times. The chain couples TRBV10-3 to TRBJ2-3, with D perhaps TRBD1 or TRBD2 (5 bases each). CDR1 is ENHRY, CDR2 SYGVKD, per germline. Trimming removed 7 bases from V and 2 bases from J, with 10 bases in between. The CDR3 contains 13 residues. This CDR3 reads CAINRDLTDTQYF. CDR3 coding DNA: TGTGCCATCAACCGGGACCTCACAGATACGCAGTATTTT.

J is TRBJ2-1 and V is TRBV3-1; D is ambiguous. Between the trimmed V and J ends, which lost 4 bases and 0 bases, there was a span of 16 bases. Germline V gene sequence: CDR1 LGHDT, CDR2 YNNKEL (reference sequence). The CDR3 spans 17 residues. The CDR3 here is CASSPTAIPSSYNEQFF. DNA for the CDR3: TGTGCCAGCAGCCCCACAGCGATCCCGAGCTCCTACAATGAGCAGTTCTTC.

This clonotype has a count of ten or more. The chain combines TRBV28 with TRBJ2-5, with TRBD2 identical over 8 bases. V lost 4 bases and J lost 6; bases outside the gene matches: 13. Germline CDR1 reads MDHEN; CDR2 reads SYDVKM. This CDR3 comprises 16 residues. The chain's CDR3 is CASSSGLAGDNKTQYF. The CDR3 nucleotides read TGTGCCAGCAGTTCAGGGCTAGCGGGTGACAATAAGACCCAGTACTTC.

Concerning this clonotype itself: A much larger clonotype is one base distant, so this may be a read error. V and J are TRBV27 and TRBJ1-2; 7 nucleotides line up with TRBD1. Per the germline V gene, CDR1 is MNHEY and CDR2 is SMNVEV (reference sequence). Trimming cost V 5 bases and J 4 bases; bases outside gene matches: 16. The CDR3 is made up of 17 amino acids. The CDR3 nucleotides read TGTGCCAGCAGTCCTAACCCTGGGACAGAGGGCTTCTATGGCTACACCTTC. Amino acids: CASSPNPGTEGFYGYTF.

The chain recombines TRBV20-1 with TRBJ2-5; 14 bases match TRBD2. V was clipped by 5 bases and J by 4 bases; unmatched bases: 6. The CDR3 sequence is 15 residues long. CDR1 is DFQATT, CDR2 SNEGSKA, per germline (reference sequence). In nucleotides, the CDR3 is TGCAGTGCTGACTGGACTAGCGGGGGGTTAGAGACCCAGTACTTC. Its protein product is CSADWTSGGLETQYF.

This chain connects TRBV5-1 to TRBJ2-3, with D perhaps being TRBD1 or TRBD2 (5 bases each). The V and J ends lost 4 bases and 0 bases respectively, with 15 bases between them. CDR1 and CDR2 (germline): SGHRS, YFSETQ. This CDR3 has 16 residues. CDR3 nucleotide sequence: TGCGCCAGCAGCCTCACCGGGACGGCAAGCACAGATACGCAGTATTTT. This codes for CASSLTGTASTDTQYF.

The chain is built from TRBV6-2 or TRBV6-3 and TRBJ1-5, with D unresolved. Germline assignment: CDR1 MNHEY and CDR2 SVGEGT. V dropped 5 bases and J dropped 5 bases, with 13 bases sitting between them. The CDR3 covers 14 residues. The CDR3 DNA is TGTGCCAGCAGTACCAGACTTTCAGATCAGCCCCAGCATTTT. Amino acids: CASSTRLSDQPQHF.

This clonotype has at least ten counts. The chain recombines TRBV5-4 with TRBJ1-6, with D unresolved. The CDR3 is 15 residues long. CDR1 is SGHNT and CDR2 is YYREEE in the germline V gene (reference sequence). V was trimmed by 0 bases and J by 7 bases, leaving 11 bases between them. DNA of the CDR3: TGTGCCAGCAGCTTGGTAGGGCAACGGAATTCACCCCTCCACTTT. This gives the protein CASSLVGQRNSPLHF.

The sample holds many counts of this clonotype. The chain couples TRBV7-9 to TRBJ2-2; 8 nucleotides align to TRBD1. Germline values: CDR1 SEHNR, CDR2 FQNEAQ (reference sequence). Trimming removed 1 base from V and 4 bases from J; junction bases left unmatched: 2. CDR3 length: 15 residues. CDR3 residues: CASSLGTGFTGELFF. In DNA, the CDR3 is TGTGCCAGCAGCTTAGGGACAGGGTTCACCGGGGAGCTGTTTTTT.

The J gene is TRBJ2-3, the V gene TRBV7-9; perhaps TRBD2 as D (7 bases). The CDR3 extends over 16 amino acids. Germline values: CDR1 SEHNR, CDR2 FQNEAQ (reference sequence). The germline V and J ends were trimmed by 5 bases and 2 bases, with 17 bases remaining between them. The CDR3: CASSPLRGLNTDTQYF. In DNA form, the CDR3 reads TGTGCCAGCAGCCCTTTGCGGGGGCTGAACACAGATACGCAGTATTTT.

This clonotype was recorded many times. The V call is TRBV5-6, the J call TRBJ2-1; 9 nucleotides match TRBD1. The V gene end was trimmed by 1 base and the J gene end by 7 bases; junction bases not matched to a gene: 6. This CDR3 has 15 residues. From germline, CDR1 is SGHDT and CDR2 YYEEEE. The CDR3 region has the DNA TGTGCCAGCAGCTTGTTGGGACAGGGACGGAATGAGCAGTTCTTC. Its protein product is CASSLLGQGRNEQFF. The variable domain in full, with the rest retrieved from reference TRBV5-6 and TRBJ2-1, is DAGVTQSPTHLIKTRGQQVTLRCSPKSGHDTVSWYQQALGQGPQFIFQYYEEEERQRGNFPDRFSGHQFPNYSSELNVNALLLGDSALYLCASSLLGQGRNEQFFGPGTRLTVL.

This clonotype was recorded at least ten times. V usage is TRBV28 and J usage is TRBJ2-7, with a weak D call TRBD2 (6 bases). This CDR3 region has 15 residues. In germline, CDR1 is MDHEN, CDR2 SYDVKM. V lost 6 bases to trimming and J lost 2 bases, with 17 bases between them. The CDR3 DNA reads as TGTGCCAGCAGAAGACGGCCGGGGGACCCCTACGAGCAGTACGTC. Translated, it gives CASRRRPGDPYEQYV.

Only a few counts were recorded for this clonotype. The chain couples TRBV4-2 to TRBJ2-2; no firm D call. The CDR3 covers 16 residues. Trimming took off 1 base at V and 5 bases at J, with 14 bases between the two ends. Germline V gene lookup returns CDR1 LGHNA and CDR2 YNFKEQ. CDR3 sequence: CASSQGQSILTGELFF. As DNA, the CDR3 is TGTGCCAGCAGCCAAGGACAATCGATCCTAACCGGGGAGCTGTTTTTT.

This clonotype was seen many times. The chain carries TRBV7-2 and TRBJ2-5; D is possibly TRBD1 or TRBD2 (5 bases each). This CDR3 has 14 amino acids. The V gene lost 1 base and the J gene lost 3 bases, with 9 bases spanning the gap. Germline assignment: CDR1 SGHTA and CDR2 FQGNSA. CDR3: CASSLERGKETQYF. In DNA, the CDR3 is TGTGCCAGCAGCTTAGAACGGGGCAAAGAGACCCAGTACTTC.

This clonotype has just a few counts. This rearrangement joins TRBV20-1 to TRBJ1-5; unclear D gene. Germline V gene data show CDR1 as DFQATT and CDR2 as SNEGSKA (reference sequence). The CDR3 extends over 14 amino acids. V lost 2 bases, J lost 2 bases, and 10 bases lay in between. Written as DNA, the CDR3 is TGCAGTGCTAGAAAGATGGGAGGCAATCAGCCCCAGCATTTT. Its translation is CSARKMGGNQPQHF.

There are many counts of this clonotype. This CDR3 is CASSLGSAANTGELFF. The CDR3 nucleotides are TGTGCCAGCAGCTTAGGTTCGGCGGCGAACACCGGGGAGCTGTTTTTT. The chain has TRBV7-6 and TRBJ2-2; no clear D. V shed 1 base and J shed 0 bases, with 9 bases lying between them. The CDR3 contains 16 residues. Germline V lookup: CDR1 SGHVS, CDR2 FNYEAQ.

This sequence joins TRBV29-1 and TRBJ1-1; D is unresolved. This CDR3 contains 13 residues. V lost 3 bases, J lost 6 bases, and 14 bases lay in between. The V gene's germline CDR1 is SQVTM and CDR2 ANQGSEA. The CDR3 coding sequence is TGCAGCGTTGATTTCTGGGGTAGCGCTGAAGCTTTCTTT. Protein: CSVDFWGSAEAFF.

This clonotype has just a few counts. This chain links TRBV2 with TRBJ2-5, with D possibly matching TRBD1 (6 bases). V shed 8 bases and J shed 0 bases, with 16 bases lying between them. The CDR3 extends over 15 amino acids. Germline values: CDR1 SNHLY, CDR2 FYNNEI. CDR3 in amino acids: CASLPGQTHQETQYF. DNA for the CDR3: TGTGCCAGCCTACCCGGACAGACGCACCAAGAGACCCAGTACTTC.

In its sample, this clonotype was seen many times. The J gene is TRBJ2-1, the V gene TRBV28; 8 bases are a match to TRBD1. The CDR3 runs 13 residues. Germline V gene lookup returns CDR1 MDHEN and CDR2 SYDVKM. With 7 bases clipped from V and 10 bases from J, the junction kept 9 bases outside the gene matches. The CDR3 region is CASKGQGPAEQFF. CDR3 DNA: TGTGCCAGCAAAGGACAGGGCCCAGCGGAGCAGTTCTTC.